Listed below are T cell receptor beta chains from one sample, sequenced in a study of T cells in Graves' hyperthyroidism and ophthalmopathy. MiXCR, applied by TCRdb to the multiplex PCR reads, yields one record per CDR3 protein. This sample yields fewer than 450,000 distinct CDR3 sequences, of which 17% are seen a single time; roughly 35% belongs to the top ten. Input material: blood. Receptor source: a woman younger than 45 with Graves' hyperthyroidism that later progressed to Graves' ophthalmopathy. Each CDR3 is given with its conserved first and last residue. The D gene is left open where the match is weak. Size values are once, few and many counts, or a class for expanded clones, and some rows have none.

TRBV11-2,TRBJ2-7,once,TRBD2,TGTGCCAGCAGCTTAGTAGCGGGAGTTTTCGACGAGCAGTACTTC,CASSLVAGVFDEQYF
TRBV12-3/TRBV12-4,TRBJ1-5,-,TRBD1,TGTGCCAGCAGGGACAGGGGGCTGCTTGGGGACTATAGCAATCAGCCCCAGCATTTT,CASRDRGLLGDYSNQPQHF
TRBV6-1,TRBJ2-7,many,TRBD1,TGTGCCAGCAGTGAAAGTTGGGACAGGGGCCACGAGCAGTACTTC,CASSESWDRGHEQYF
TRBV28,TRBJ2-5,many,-,TGTGCCAGCAGATCCCGGGACCCCGGCCCCATCGGGACCCAGTACTTC,CASRSRDPGPIGTQYF
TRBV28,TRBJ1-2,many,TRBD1,TGTGCCAGCACTACACCGGGACAGGGTTTTTTCGGCTACACCTTC,CASTTPGQGFFGYTF
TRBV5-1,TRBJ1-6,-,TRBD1,TGCGCCAGCAGCATAGCCGGGACAGGGGTTCAATCACCCCTCCACTTT,CASSIAGTGVQSPLHF
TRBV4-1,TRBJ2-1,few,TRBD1,TGCGCCAGCAGCCCTCGCGAAGGACAGGGATACAATGAGCAGTTCTTC,CASSPREGQGYNEQFF
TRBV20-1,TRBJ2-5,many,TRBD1,TGCAGTGCTCCAGCGCAGACAGGGTTTAAAGAGACCCAGTACTTC,CSAPAQTGFKETQYF
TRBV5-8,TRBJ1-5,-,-,TGTGCCAGCAGCTTGGGAGGGAGCTGGGGTCAGCCCCAGCATTTT,CASSLGGSWGQPQHF
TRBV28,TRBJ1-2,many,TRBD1,TGTGCCAGCAGACAAGGGACAGCTCTTAACTATGGCTACACCTTC,CASRQGTALNYGYTF
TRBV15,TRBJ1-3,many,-,TGTGCCACCAGCAGAGATAGGGGGGCCATCGACACCATATATTTT,CATSRDRGAIDTIYF
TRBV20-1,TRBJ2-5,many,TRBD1,TGCAGTGCTACCGACTCGGACAGGGCCCAAGAGACCCAGTACTTC,CSATDSDRAQETQYF
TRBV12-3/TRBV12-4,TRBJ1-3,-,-,TGTGCCAGCAGTTTGGGACTGTCCTCTGGAAACACCATATATTTT,CASSLGLSSGNTIYF
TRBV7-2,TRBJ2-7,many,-,TGTGCCAGCAGCACGCCTGGGGGCAACTACGAGCAGTACTTC,CASSTPGGNYEQYF
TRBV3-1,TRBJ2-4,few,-,TGTGCCAGCAGCCAAGATAGGACTCATCTAGCCAAAAACATTCAGTACTTC,CASSQDRTHLAKNIQYF
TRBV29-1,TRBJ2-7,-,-,TGCAGCGTTGAAGATTACGAGCAGTACTTC,CSVEDYEQYF
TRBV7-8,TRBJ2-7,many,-,TGTGCCAGCAGCTTATATGCGGGCTACGAGCAGTACTTC,CASSLYAGYEQYF
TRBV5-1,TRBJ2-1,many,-,TGCGCCAGCAGCCGCCTTAATACAGGTGCTGAGCAGTTCTTC,CASSRLNTGAEQFF
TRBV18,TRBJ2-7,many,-,TGTGCCAGCTCACCCAGACCTCAGGGTTACGAGCAGTACTTC,CASSPRPQGYEQYF
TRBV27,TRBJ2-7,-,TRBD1,TGTGCCAGCAGTTCCGTTGGGACAGGGGGCTACGAGCAGTACTTC,CASSSVGTGGYEQYF
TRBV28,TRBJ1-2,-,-,TGTGCCAGCAGCCCTACAGGGAGTTGGAATGGCTACACCTTC,CASSPTGSWNGYTF
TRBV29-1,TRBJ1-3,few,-,TGCAGCGTCTGGGGACACCGCTCTGGAAACACCATATATTTT,CSVWGHRSGNTIYF
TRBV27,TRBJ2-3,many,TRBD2,TGTGCCAGCAGTTTCGGGGGGACAGATACGCAGTATTTT,CASSFGGTDTQYF
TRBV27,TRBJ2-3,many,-,TGTGCCAGCAGTTTATATGGGGGTGGAGCAGATACGCAGTATTTT,CASSLYGGGADTQYF
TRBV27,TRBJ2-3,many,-,TGTGCCAGCAGTTTATCAGGTTTAGATACGCAGTATTTT,CASSLSGLDTQYF
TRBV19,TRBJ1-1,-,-,TGTGCCAGTAGTCCGTACTTCTCGACAGTCATGAACACTGAAGCTTTCTTT,CASSPYFSTVMNTEAFF
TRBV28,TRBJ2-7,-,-,TGTGCCAGCAGCCGTAACGAAGGGGGACACGGTCGCTACGAGCAGTACTTC,CASSRNEGGHGRYEQYF
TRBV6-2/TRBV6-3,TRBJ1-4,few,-,TGTGCCAGCAGTTCCCGGAATACTCTTGCTTCAAAAGTGTTTTTT,CASSSRNTLASKVFF
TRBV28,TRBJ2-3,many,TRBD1,TGTGCCAGCAGTAAACAGGGGGCGCAAGATACGCAGTATTTT,CASSKQGAQDTQYF
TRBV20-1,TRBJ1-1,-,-,TGCAGTGCCCAGAGGACGAACACTGAAGCTTTCTTT,CSAQRTNTEAFF
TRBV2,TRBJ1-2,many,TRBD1,TGTGCCAGCAGCACAGGGGGCGCTTTGTTTGGCTACACCTTC,CASSTGGALFGYTF
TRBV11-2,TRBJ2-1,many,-,TGTGCCAGCAGCTTAGTTCTAGCCAATGAGCAGTTCTTC,CASSLVLANEQFF
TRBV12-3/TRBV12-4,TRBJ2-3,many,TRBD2,TGTGCCAGCAGTCCCGCGGGAGGGCTAGATACGCAGTATTTT,CASSPAGGLDTQYF
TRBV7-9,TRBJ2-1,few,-,TGTGCCAGCAGCTTATTTGTTGATGAGCAGTTCTTC,CASSLFVDEQFF
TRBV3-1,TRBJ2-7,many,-,TGTGCCAGCAGCTCAGTCCACTACGAGCAGTACTTC,CASSSVHYEQYF
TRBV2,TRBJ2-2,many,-,TGTGCCAGCAGGGGGACGGCGAACACCGGGGAGCTGTTTTTT,CASRGTANTGELFF
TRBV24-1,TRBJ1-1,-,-,TGTGCCACCAGTGAGCCCGGCGTAGGACAGTACACTGAAGCTTTCTTT,CATSEPGVGQYTEAFF
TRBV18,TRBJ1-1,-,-,TGTGCCAGCTCACCCGGGAATATGGCTGAAGCTTTCTTT,CASSPGNMAEAFF
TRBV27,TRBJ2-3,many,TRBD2,TGTGCCAGCAGTTCGGGCGGACCGGGACTATTCACAGATACGCAGTATTTT,CASSSGGPGLFTDTQYF
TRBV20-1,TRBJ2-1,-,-,TGCAGTGCTAACAAGGGGGGTTCCTACAATGAGCAGTTCTTC,CSANKGGSYNEQFF
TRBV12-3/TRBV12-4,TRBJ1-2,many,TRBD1,TGTGCCAGCAGTTTTGTTTCAGGGGGCGATGGCTACACCTTC,CASSFVSGGDGYTF
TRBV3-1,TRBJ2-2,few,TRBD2,TGTGCCAGCAGCCGACTAGGACTAGCGGGAGAGTTCGGGGAGCTGTTTTTT,CASSRLGLAGEFGELFF
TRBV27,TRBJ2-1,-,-,TGTGCCAGCAGTTTATCGGCGGGGTTAAATGAGCAGTTCTTC,CASSLSAGLNEQFF